One and the same sample provided the 8 T cell receptor beta chains below, sequenced in a study of blood T cell repertoires in COVID-19. The protocol was immunoSEQ multiplex PCR, while the TCRdb copy is restricted to in-frame clones and leaves out a portion. Of under 250,000 clones listed, around 82% are singletons. Sequenced sample: peripheral blood. These receptors were collected from a woman older than 75 with acute or convalescent COVID-19.

Note on this clone: Different DNA sequences within this sample yield the same CDR3. V gene TRBV7-3 combines with J gene TRBJ2-5; 7 nucleotides line up with TRBD2. Germline values: CDR1 SGHTA, CDR2 FQGTGA. This CDR3 has 13 amino acids. V was clipped by 0 bases and J by 5 bases; unmatched bases: 0. CDR3 nucleotides: TGTGCCAGCAGCTTAACTAGCGGGGAGACCCAGTACTTC. It codes for CASSLTSGETQYF.

This chain joins TRBV27 and TRBJ1-4; TRBD1 matches at 7 bases. The CDR3 contains 15 residues. Losses at the gene ends were 4 bases for V and 11 bases for J; bases not matched to a gene: 13. Germline values: CDR1 MNHEY, CDR2 SMNVEV (reference sequence). CDR3 loop: CASSSSGTESAKLFF. The CDR3 DNA is TGTGCCAGCAGTTCCTCCGGGACAGAATCGGCCAAACTGTTTTTT.

This chain connects TRBV6-5 to TRBJ2-7; D is perhaps TRBD1 (5 bases). V gave up 6 bases and J gave up 3 bases, with 9 bases separating them. This CDR3 is built from 12 residues. CDR1 and CDR2 (germline): MNHEY, SVGAGI. The CDR3, as DNA: TGTGCCAGCAGCAACAGGCTCTACGAGCAGTACTTC. Translated: CASSNRLYEQYF.

This chain connects TRBV6-2 or TRBV6-3 to TRBJ2-2, with a possible D match to TRBD2 (5 bases). The ends were cut back, 4 bases at V and 2 bases at J, with 11 bases in the middle. Germline V lookup: CDR1 MNHEY, CDR2 SVGEGT. The CDR3 consists of 15 residues. In nucleotides, the CDR3 is TGTGCCAGCAGTTTTGGACGGGATAACACCGGGGAGCTGTTTTTT. Its translation: CASSFGRDNTGELFF.

J is TRBJ1-2 and V is TRBV28; no reliable D call. The CDR3 is 14 residues long. Trimming took off 3 bases at V and 8 bases at J, with 16 bases between the two ends. From germline, CDR1 is MDHEN and CDR2 SYDVKM. As DNA, the CDR3 is TGTGCCAGCAGTTTGGGCTCGTTAGGCGGGGGCTACACCTTC. Encoded protein: CASSLGSLGGGYTF.

The chain joins TRBV11-1 to TRBJ2-4; 8 bases fit TRBD1. The V and J ends lost 1 base and 1 base, in that order; junction bases with no gene match: 0. From germline, CDR1 is SGHAT and CDR2 FQDESV (reference sequence). The CDR3 is 15 residues long. The CDR3 region has the DNA TGTGCCAGCAGCTTAGGACAGGGGGCCAAAAACATTCAGTACTTC. Its translation is CASSLGQGAKNIQYF.

This clone has only one observation. This rearrangement joins TRBV6-5 to TRBJ1-4; the match to TRBD1 covers 7 bases. Trimming removed 6 bases from V and 8 bases from J; junction bases left unmatched: 6. The CDR3 has 13 residues. Germline CDR1 is MNHEY and CDR2 is SVGAGI. Written as DNA, the CDR3 is TGTGCCAGCAGACAGGGGCTAGGGGAAAAACTGTTTTTT. This translates into CASRQGLGEKLFF.

The rearrangement links TRBV24-1 to TRBJ2-2; 7 bases line up with TRBD2. V was clipped by 12 bases and J by 5 bases; unmatched bases: 20. There are 17 residues in the CDR3. Germline CDR1 is KGHDR and CDR2 is SFDVKD. This chain's CDR3 is CAHGEGKKWKRTGELFF. Written as DNA, the CDR3 is TGTGCCCACGGGGAGGGGAAGAAATGGAAGCGTACCGGGGAGCTGTTTTTT.